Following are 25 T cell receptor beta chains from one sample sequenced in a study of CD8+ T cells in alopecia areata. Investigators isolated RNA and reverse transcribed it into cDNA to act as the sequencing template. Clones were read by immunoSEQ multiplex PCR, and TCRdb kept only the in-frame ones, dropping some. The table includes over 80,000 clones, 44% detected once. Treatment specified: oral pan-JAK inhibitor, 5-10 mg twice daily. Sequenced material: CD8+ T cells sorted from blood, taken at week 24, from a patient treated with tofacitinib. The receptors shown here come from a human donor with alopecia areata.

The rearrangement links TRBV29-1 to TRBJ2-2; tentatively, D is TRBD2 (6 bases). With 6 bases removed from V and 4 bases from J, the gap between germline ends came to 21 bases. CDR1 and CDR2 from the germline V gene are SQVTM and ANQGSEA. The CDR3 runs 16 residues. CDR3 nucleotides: TGCAGCGTAGGACGTCAGGAGGGACGGGCCACCGGGGAGCTGTTTTTT. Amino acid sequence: CSVGRQEGRATGELFF.

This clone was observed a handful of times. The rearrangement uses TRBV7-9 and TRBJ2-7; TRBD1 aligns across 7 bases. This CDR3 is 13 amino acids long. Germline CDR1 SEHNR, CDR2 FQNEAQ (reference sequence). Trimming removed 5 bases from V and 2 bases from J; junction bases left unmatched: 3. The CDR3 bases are TGTGCCAGCAGCGGACAGGACCCCTACGAGCAGTACTTC. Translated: CASSGQDPYEQYF.

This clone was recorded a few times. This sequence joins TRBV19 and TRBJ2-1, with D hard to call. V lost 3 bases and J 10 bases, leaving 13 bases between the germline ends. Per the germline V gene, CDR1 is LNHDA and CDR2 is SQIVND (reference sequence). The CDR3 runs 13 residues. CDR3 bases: TGTGCCAGTAGTATTGGTGGCGCCCCCGAGCAGTTCTTC. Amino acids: CASSIGGAPEQFF. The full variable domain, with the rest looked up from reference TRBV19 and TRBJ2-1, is DGGITQSPKYLFRKEGQNVTLSCEQNLNHDAMYWYRQDPGQGLRLIYYSQIVNDFQKGDIAEGYSVSREKKESFPLTVTSAQKNPTAFYLCASSIGGAPEQFFGPGTRLTVL.

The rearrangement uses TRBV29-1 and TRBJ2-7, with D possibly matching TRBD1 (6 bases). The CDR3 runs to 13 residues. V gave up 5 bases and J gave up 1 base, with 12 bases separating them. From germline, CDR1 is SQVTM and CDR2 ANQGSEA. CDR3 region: CSVWTENSYEQYF. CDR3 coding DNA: TGCAGCGTTTGGACAGAAAATTCCTACGAGCAGTACTTC.

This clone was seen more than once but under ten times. CDR3 nucleotides: TGTGCCAGCAGGAACACAGATACGCAGTATTTT. Translated: CASRNTDTQYF. The chain couples TRBV6-6 to TRBJ2-3; the D is unclear. The germline V and J ends were trimmed by 6 bases and 2 bases, with 3 bases remaining between them. CDR1 and CDR2 from the germline V gene are MNHNY and SVGAGI (reference sequence). The length of the CDR3 is 11 residues.

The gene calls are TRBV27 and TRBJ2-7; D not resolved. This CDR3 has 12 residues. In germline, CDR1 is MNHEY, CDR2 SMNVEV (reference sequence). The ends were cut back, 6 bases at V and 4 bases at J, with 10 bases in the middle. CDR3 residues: CASSPGRYEQYF. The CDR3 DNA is TGTGCCAGCAGCCCCGGTCGGTACGAGCAGTACTTC.

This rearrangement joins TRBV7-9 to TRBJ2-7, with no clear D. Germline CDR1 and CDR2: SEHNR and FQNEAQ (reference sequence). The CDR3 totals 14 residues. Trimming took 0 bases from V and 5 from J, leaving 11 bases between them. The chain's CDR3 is CASSLAERPDEQYF. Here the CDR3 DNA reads TGTGCCAGCAGCTTAGCGGAAAGGCCCGACGAGCAGTACTTC.

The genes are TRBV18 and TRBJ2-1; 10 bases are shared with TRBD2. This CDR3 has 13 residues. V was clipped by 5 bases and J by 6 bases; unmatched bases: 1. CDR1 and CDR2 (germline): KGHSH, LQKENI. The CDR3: CASSRTSGNEQFF. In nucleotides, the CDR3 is TGTGCCAGCTCAAGGACTAGCGGCAATGAGCAGTTCTTC.

CDR3 protein: CASSLRGEYTDTQYF. The CDR3 DNA reads as TGTGCCAGCAGTTTGAGGGGAGAATACACAGATACGCAGTATTTT. The chain carries TRBV6-1 and TRBJ2-3; possibly TRBD1 or TRBD2 for D (5 bases each). This CDR3 is built from 15 residues. Looked up from germline, CDR1 is MNHNS and CDR2 is SASEGT. V lost 5 bases and J 2 bases, leaving 14 bases between the germline ends.

CDR3 nucleotide sequence: TGCGCCAGCAGCCTACGACAGGGGACAGATACGCAGTATTTT. This sequence encodes CASSLRQGTDTQYF. The chain uses TRBV5-1 and TRBJ2-3; 8 bases fit TRBD1. Germline-derived CDR1 and CDR2 are SGHRS and YFSETQ. Trimming took 4 bases from V and 3 from J; bases not matched to a gene: 4. This CDR3 comprises 14 residues.

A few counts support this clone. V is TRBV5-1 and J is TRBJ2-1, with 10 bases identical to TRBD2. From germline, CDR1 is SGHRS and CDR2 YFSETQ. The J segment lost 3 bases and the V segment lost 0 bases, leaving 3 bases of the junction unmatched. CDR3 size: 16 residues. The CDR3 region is CASSLGAGGIYNEQFF. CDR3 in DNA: TGCGCCAGCAGCTTGGGAGCGGGAGGGATCTACAATGAGCAGTTCTTC.

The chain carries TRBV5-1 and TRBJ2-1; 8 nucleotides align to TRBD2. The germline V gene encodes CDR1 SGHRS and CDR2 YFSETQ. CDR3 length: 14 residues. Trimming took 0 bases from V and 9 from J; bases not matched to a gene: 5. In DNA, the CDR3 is TGCGCCAGCAGCTTGGTAGCGGGGCACAGTGAGCAGTTCTTC. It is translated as CASSLVAGHSEQFF.

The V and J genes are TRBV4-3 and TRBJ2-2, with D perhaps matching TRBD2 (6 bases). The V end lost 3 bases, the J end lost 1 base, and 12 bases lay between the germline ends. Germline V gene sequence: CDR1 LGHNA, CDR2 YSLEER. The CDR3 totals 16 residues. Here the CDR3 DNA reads TGCGCCAGCAGCCACCCCGCGGGACTGAACACCGGGGAGCTGTTTTTT. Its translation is CASSHPAGLNTGELFF.

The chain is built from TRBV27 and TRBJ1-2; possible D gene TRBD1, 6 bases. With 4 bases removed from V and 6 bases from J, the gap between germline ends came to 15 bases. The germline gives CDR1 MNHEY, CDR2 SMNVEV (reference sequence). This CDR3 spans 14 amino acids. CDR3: CASSYGGGSDGYTF. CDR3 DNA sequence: TGTGCCAGCAGTTATGGGGGGGGCTCGGATGGCTACACCTTC.

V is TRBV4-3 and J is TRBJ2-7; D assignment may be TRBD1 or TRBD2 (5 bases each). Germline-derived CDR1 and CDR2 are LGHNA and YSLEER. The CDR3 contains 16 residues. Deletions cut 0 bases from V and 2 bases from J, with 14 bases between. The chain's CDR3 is CASSQDRGVGTYEQYF. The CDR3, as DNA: TGCGCCAGCAGCCAAGATAGGGGAGTGGGGACCTACGAGCAGTACTTC.

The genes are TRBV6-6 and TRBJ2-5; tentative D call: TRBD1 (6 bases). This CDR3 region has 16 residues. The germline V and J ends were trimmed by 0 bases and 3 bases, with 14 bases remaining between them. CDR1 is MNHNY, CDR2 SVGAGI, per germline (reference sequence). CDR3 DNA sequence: TGTGCCAGCAGTTACTCGAAATTCCGGACAGAAGAGACCCAGTACTTC. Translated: CASSYSKFRTEETQYF.

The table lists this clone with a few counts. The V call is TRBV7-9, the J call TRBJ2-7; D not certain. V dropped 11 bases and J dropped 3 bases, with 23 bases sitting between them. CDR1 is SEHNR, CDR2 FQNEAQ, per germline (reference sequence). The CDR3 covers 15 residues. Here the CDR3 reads CAEQLLRTRFYEQYF. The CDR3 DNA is TGTGCCGAGCAGCTGTTGAGGACGCGATTCTACGAGCAGTACTTC.

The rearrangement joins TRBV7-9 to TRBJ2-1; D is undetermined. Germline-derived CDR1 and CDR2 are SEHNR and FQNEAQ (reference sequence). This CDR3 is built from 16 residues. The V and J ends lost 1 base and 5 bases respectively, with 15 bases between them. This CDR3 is CASSLGGSNRDNEQFF. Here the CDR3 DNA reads TGTGCCAGCAGCTTAGGAGGTAGCAACCGGGACAATGAGCAGTTCTTC.

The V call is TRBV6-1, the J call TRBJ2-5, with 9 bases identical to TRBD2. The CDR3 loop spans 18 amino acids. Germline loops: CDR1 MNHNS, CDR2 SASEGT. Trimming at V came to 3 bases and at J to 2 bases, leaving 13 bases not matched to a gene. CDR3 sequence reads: CASSEGAWASGVQETQYF. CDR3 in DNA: TGTGCCAGCAGTGAGGGGGCTTGGGCTAGCGGGGTACAAGAGACCCAGTACTTC.

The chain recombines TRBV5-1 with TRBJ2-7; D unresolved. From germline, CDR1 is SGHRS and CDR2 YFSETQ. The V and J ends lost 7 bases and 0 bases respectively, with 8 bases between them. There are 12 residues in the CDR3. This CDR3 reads CASGFSSYEQYF. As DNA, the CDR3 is TGCGCCAGCGGGTTTAGCTCCTACGAGCAGTACTTC.

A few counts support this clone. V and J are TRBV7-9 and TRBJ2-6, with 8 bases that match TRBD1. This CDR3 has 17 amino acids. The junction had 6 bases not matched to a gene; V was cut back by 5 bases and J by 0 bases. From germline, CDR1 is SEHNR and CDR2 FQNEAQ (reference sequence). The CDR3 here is CASSHGTGISGANVLTF. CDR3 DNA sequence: TGTGCCAGCAGCCACGGGACAGGAATCTCTGGGGCCAACGTCCTGACTTTC.

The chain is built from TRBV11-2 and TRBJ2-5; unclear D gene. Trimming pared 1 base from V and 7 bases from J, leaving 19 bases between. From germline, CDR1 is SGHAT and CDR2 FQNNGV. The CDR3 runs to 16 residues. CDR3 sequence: CASSLGGTASLWTQYF. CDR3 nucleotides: TGTGCCAGCAGCTTAGGGGGAACGGCTTCCTTATGGACCCAGTACTTC. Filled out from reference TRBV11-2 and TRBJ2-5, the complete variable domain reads EAGVAQSPRYKIIEKRQSVAFWCNPISGHATLYWYQQILGQGPKLLIQFQNNGVVDDSQLPKDRFSAERLKGVDSTLKIQPAKLEDSAVYLCASSLGGTASLWTQYFGPGTRLLVL.

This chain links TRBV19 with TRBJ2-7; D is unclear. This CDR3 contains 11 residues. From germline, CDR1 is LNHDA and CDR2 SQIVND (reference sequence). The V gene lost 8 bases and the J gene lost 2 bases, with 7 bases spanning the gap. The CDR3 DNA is TGTGCCAGTTCATCAGCCTACGAGCAGTACTTC. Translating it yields CASSSAYEQYF.

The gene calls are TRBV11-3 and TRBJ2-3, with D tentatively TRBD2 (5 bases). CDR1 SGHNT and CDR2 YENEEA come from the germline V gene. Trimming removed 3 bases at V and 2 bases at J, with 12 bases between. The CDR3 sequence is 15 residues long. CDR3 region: CASSLRGGLTDTQYF. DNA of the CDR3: TGTGCCAGCAGCTTGAGAGGTGGACTCACAGATACGCAGTATTTT.

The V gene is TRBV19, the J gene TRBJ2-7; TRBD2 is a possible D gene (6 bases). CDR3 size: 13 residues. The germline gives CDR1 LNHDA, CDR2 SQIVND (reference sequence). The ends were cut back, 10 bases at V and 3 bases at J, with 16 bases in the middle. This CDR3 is CATSRTGDYEQYF. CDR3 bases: TGTGCCACGTCTAGGACGGGGGACTACGAGCAGTACTTC.